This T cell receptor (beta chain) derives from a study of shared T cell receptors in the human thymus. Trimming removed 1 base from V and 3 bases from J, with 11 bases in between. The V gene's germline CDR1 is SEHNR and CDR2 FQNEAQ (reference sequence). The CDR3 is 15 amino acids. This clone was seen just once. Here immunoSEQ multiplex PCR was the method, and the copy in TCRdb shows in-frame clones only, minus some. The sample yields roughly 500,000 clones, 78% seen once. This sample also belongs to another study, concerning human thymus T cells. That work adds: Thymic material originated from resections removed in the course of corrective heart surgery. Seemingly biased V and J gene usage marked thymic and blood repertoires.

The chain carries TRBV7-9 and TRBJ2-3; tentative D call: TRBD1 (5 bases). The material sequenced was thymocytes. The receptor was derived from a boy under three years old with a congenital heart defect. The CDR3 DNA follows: TGTGCCAGCAGCTTAGACGGAAGACAGACAGATACGCAGTATTTT. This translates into CASSLDGRQTDTQYF.